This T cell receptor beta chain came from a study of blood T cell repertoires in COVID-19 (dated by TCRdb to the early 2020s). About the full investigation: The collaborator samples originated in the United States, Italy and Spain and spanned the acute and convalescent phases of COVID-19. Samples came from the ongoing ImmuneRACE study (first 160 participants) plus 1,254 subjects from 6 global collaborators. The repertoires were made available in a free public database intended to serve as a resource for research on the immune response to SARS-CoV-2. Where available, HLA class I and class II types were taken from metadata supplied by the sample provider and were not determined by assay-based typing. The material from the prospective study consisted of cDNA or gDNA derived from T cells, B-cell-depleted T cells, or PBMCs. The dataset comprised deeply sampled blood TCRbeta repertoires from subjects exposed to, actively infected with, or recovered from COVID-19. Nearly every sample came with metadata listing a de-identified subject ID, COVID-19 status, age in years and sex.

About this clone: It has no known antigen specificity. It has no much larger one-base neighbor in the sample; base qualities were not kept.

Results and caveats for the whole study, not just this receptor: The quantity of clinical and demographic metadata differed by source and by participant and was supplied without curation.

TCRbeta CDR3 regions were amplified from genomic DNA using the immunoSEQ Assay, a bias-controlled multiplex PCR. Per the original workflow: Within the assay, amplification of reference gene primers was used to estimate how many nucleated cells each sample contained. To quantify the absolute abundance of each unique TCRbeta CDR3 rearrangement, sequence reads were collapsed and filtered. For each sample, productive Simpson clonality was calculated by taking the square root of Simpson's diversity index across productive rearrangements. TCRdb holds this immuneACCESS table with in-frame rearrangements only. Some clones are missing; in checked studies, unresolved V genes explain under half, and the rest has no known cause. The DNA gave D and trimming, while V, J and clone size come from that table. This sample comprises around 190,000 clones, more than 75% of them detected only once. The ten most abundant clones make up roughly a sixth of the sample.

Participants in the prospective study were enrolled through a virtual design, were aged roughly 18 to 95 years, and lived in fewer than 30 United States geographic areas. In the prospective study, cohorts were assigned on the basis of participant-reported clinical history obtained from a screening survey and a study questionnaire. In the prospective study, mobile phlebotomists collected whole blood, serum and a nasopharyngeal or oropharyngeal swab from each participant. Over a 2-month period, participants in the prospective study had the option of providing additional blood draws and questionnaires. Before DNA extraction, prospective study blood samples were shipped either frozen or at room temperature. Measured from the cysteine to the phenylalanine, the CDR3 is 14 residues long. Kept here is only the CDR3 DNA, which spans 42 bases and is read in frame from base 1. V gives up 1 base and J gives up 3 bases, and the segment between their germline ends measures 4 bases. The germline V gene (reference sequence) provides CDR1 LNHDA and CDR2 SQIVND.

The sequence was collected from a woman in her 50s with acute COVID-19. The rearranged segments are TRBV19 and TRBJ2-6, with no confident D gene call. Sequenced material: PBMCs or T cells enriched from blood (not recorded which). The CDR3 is CASSIGSGANVLTF. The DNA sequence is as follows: TGTGCCAGTAGTATAGGGAGTGGGGCCAACGTCCTGACTTTC.